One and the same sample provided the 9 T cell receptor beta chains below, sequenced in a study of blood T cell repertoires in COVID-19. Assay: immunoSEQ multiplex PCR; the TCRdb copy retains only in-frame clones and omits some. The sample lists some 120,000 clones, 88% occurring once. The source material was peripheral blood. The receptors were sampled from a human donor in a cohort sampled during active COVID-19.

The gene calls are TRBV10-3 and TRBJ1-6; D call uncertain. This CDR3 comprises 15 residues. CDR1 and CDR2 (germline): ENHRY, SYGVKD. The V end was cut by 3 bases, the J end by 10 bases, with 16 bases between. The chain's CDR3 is CAISDRPAQESPLHF. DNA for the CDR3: TGTGCCATCAGTGATAGGCCAGCTCAGGAATCACCCCTCCACTTT.

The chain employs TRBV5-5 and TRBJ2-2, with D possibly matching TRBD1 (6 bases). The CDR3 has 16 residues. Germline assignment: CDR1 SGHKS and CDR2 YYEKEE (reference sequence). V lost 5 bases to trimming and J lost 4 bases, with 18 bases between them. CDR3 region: CASSWDTVAFTGELFF. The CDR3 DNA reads TGTGCCAGCAGTTGGGACACCGTTGCCTTCACCGGGGAGCTGTTTTTT.

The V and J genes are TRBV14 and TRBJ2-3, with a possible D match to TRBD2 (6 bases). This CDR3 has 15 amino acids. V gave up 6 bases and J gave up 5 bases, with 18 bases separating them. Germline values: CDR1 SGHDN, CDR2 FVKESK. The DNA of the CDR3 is TGTGCCAGCAGTTTCGGCGGGGTTGAGAAAGATACGCAGTATTTT. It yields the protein CASSFGGVEKDTQYF.

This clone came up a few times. CDR3: CASSLVGRSNTEAFF. DNA for the CDR3: TGTGCCAGCAGCTTGGTGGGGAGGAGTAACACTGAAGCTTTCTTT. The chain joins TRBV5-4 to TRBJ1-1; D is uncertain. The V and J ends lost 0 bases and 2 bases respectively, with 11 bases between them. There are 15 residues in the CDR3. Per germline, CDR1 SGHNT and CDR2 YYREEE (reference sequence). Based on the CDR3 plus reference TRBV5-4 and TRBJ1-1, the full variable domain is ETGVTQSPTHLIKTRGQQVTLRCSSQSGHNTVSWYQQALGQGPQFIFQYYREEENGRGNFPPRFSGLQFPNYSSELNVNALELDDSALYLCASSLVGRSNTEAFFGQGTRLTVV.

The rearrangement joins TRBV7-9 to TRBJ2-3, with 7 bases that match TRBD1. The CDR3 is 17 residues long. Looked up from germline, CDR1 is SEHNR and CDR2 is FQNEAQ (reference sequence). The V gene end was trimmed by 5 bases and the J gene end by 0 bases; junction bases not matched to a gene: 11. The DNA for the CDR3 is TGTGCCAGCAGCATGCCGGACGGGACAGCTAGCACAGATACGCAGTATTTT. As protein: CASSMPDGTASTDTQYF.

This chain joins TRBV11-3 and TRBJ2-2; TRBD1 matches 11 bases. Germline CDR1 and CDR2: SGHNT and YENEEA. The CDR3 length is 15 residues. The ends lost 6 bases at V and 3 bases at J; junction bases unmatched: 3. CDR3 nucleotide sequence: TGTGCCAGCAGTTCGGGACAGGGGGACACCGGGGAGCTGTTTTTT. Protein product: CASSSGQGDTGELFF. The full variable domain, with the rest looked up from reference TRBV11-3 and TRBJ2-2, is EAGVVQSPRYKIIEKKQPVAFWCNPISGHNTLYWYLQNLGQGPELLIRYENEEAVDDSQLPKDRFSAERLKGVDSTLKIQPAELGDSAVYLCASSSGQGDTGELFFGEGSRLTVL.

In DNA form, the CDR3 reads TGTGCCAGCAGCCAAGATCAGGGGGTTTGGGAGACCCAGTACTTC. Encoded protein: CASSQDQGVWETQYF. V and J are TRBV4-2 and TRBJ2-5; TRBD1 agrees at 7 bases. Germline V gene lookup returns CDR1 LGHNA and CDR2 YNFKEQ. J was trimmed by 5 bases and V by 0 bases; bases with no gene match: 6. The CDR3 extends over 15 amino acids.

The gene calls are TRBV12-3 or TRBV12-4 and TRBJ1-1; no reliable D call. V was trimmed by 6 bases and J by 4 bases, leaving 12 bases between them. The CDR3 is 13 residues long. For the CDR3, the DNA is TGTGCCAGCAGCTCCTCCCTCTTCACTGAAGCTTTCTTT. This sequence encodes CASSSSLFTEAFF.

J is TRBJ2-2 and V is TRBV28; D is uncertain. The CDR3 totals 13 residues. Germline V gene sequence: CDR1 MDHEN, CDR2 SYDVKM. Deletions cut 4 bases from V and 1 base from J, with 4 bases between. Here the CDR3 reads CASSSRNTGELFF. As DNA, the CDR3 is TGTGCCAGCAGTTCGAGGAACACCGGGGAGCTGTTTTTT.